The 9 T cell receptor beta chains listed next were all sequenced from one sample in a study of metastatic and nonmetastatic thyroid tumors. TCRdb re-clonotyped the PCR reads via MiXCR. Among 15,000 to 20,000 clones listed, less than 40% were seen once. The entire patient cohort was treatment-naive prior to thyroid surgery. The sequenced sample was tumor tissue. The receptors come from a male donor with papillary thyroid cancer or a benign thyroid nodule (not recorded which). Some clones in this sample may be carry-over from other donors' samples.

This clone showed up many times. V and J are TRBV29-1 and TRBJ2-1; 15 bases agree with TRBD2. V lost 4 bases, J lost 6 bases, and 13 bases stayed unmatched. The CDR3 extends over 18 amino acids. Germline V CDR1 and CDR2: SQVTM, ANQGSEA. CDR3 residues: CSVGGTSGRILRGNEQFF. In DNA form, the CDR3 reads TGCAGCGTTGGAGGGACTAGCGGGAGGATATTACGGGGCAATGAGCAGTTCTTC.

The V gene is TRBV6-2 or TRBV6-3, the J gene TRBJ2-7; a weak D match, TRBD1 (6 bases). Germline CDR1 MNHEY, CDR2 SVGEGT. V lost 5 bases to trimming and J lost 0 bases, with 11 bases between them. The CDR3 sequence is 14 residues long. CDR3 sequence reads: CASSDRQDSYEQYV. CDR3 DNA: TGTGCCAGCAGTGACCGACAGGACTCCTACGAGCAGTACGTC.

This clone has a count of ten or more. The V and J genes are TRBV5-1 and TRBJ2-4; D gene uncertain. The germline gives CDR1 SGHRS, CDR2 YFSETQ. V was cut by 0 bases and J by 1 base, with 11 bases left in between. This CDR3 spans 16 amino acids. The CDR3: CASSLGIGWAKNIQYF. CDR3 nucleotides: TGCGCCAGCAGCTTGGGGATCGGGTGGGCCAAAAACATTCAGTACTTC.

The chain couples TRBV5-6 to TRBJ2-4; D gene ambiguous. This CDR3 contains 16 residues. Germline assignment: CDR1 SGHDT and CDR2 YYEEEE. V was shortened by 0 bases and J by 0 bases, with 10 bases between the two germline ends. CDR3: CASSLGAGEAKNIQYF. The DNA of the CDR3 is TGTGCCAGCAGCTTGGGGGCCGGAGAAGCCAAAAACATTCAGTACTTC.

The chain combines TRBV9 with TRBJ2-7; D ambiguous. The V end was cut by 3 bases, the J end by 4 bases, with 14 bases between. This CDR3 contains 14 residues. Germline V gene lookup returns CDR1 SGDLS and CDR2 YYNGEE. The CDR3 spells CASSASRTEYEQYF. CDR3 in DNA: TGTGCCAGCAGCGCTTCCCGCACAGAGTACGAGCAGTACTTC.

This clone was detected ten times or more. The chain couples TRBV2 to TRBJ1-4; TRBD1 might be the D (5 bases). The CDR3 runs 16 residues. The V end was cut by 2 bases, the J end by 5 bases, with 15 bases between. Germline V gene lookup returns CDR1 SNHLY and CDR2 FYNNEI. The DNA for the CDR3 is TGTGCCAGCAGTGAACAGGGAGGGAGGGGCAATGAAAAACTGTTTTTT. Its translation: CASSEQGGRGNEKLFF.

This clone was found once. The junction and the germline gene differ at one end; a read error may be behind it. CDR3 region: CATSVASGRVYEQYF. CDR3 in DNA: TGTGCCACCAGCGTCGCTAGCGGGAGGGTTTACGAGCAGTACTTC. The chain has TRBV9 and TRBJ2-7, with 12 nucleotides matching TRBD2. The CDR3 extends over 15 amino acids. Germline lookup yields CDR1 SGDLS and CDR2 YYNGEE.

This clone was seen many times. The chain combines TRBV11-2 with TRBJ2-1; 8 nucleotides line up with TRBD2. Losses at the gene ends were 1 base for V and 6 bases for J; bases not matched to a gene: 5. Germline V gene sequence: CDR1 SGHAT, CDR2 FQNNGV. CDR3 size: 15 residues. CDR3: CASSLGAGEVNEQFF. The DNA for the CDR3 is TGTGCCAGCAGCTTAGGAGCGGGAGAGGTCAATGAGCAGTTCTTC.

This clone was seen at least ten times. This CDR3 reads CASSRGSSSYEQYF. The CDR3 DNA reads as TGTGCCAGCTCACGGGGCTCCAGCTCCTACGAGCAGTACTTC. The chain carries TRBV18 and TRBJ2-7, with D possibly TRBD1 on 5 matching bases. Trimming took off 4 bases at V and 0 bases at J, with 10 bases between the two ends. Germline assignment: CDR1 KGHSH and CDR2 LQKENI. The CDR3 contains 14 residues. Using reference TRBV18 and TRBJ2-7 for the parts outside the CDR3, the full variable domain is NAGVMQNPRHLVRRRGQEARLRCSPMKGHSHVYWYRQLPEEGLKFMVYLQKENIIDESGMPKERFSAEFPKEGPSILRIQQVVRGDSAAYFCASSRGSSSYEQYFGPGTRLTVT.